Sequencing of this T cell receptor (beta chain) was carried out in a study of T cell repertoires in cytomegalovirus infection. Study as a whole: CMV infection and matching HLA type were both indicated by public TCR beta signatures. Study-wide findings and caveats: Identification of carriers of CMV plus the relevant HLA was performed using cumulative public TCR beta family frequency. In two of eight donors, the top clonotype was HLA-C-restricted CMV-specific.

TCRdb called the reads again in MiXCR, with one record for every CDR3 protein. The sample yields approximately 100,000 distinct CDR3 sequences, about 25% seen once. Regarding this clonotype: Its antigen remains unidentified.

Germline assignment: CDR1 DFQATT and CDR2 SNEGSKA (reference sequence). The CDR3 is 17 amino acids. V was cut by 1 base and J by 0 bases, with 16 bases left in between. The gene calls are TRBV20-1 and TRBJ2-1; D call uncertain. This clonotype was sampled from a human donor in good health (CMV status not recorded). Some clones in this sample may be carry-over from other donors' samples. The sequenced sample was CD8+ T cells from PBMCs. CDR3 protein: CSARGVSGPSSYNEQFF. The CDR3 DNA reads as TGCAGTGCTAGAGGGGTTTCCGGACCGAGCTCCTACAATGAGCAGTTCTTC.